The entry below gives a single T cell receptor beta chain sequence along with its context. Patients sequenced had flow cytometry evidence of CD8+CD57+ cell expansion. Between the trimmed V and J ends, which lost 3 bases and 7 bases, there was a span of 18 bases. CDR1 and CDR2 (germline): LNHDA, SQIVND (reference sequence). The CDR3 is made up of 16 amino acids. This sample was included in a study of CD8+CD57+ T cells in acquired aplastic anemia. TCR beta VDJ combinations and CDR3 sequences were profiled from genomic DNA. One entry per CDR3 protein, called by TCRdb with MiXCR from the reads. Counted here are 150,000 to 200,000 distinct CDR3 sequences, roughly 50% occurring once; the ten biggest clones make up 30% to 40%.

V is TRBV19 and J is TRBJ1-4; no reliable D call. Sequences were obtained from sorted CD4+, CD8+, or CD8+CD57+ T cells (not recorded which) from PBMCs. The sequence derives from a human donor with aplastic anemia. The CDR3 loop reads CASSMNLGRAGEKLFF. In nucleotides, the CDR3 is TGTGCCAGTAGTATGAATTTAGGACGGGCGGGTGAAAAACTGTTTTTT.